This T cell receptor beta chain was found in a study of T cells in Graves' hyperthyroidism and ophthalmopathy. Ophthalmopathy in the patients scored at least 3 on Clinical Activity Score and at least 4 on NOSPECS grade, lasting under 3 months. Clinical symptoms, serum thyroxine and TRAb, thyroid ultrasound and orbital computed tomography were used for the diagnoses. The CDR3 loop spans 17 amino acids. Germline CDR1 is SGDLS and CDR2 is YYNGEE. V was pared by 3 bases and J by 3 bases, with 11 bases of the junction left unmatched. It was RNA transcripts that yielded the amplified TCR beta CDR3 regions. RT-PCR in the first round (using the HTBI primer set) targeted the TCR CDR3. From the multiplex PCR reads, TCRdb called clonotypes with MiXCR, one entry per CDR3 protein. The sample contains about 260,000 distinct CDR3 sequences, about a sixth of which appear only once. The table lists this clonotype with many counts.

The source of this sequence is a woman younger than 30 with Graves' ophthalmopathy. Input material: blood. The J gene is TRBJ2-5, the V gene TRBV9; 10 nucleotides agree with TRBD2. CDR3 amino acids: CASSAGFPAGGEETQYF. The CDR3 DNA reads as TGTGCCAGCAGCGCAGGGTTTCCAGCGGGGGGGGAAGAGACCCAGTACTTC.